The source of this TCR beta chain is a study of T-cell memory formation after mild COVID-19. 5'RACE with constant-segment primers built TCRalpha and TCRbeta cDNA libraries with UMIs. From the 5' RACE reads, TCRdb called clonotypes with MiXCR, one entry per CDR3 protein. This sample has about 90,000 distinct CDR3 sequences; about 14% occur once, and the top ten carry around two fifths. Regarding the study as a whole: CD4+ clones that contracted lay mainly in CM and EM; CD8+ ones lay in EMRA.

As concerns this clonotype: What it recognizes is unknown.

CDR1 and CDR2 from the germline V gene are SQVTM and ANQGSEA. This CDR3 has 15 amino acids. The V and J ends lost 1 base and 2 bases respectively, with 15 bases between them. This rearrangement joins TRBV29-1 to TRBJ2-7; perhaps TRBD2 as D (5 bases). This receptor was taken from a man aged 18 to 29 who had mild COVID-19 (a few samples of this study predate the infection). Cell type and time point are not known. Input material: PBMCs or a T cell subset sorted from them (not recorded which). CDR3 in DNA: TGCAGCGTTGAAGGAAACGGGGAGAGGGCCTACGAGCAGTACTTC. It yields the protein CSVEGNGERAYEQYF.